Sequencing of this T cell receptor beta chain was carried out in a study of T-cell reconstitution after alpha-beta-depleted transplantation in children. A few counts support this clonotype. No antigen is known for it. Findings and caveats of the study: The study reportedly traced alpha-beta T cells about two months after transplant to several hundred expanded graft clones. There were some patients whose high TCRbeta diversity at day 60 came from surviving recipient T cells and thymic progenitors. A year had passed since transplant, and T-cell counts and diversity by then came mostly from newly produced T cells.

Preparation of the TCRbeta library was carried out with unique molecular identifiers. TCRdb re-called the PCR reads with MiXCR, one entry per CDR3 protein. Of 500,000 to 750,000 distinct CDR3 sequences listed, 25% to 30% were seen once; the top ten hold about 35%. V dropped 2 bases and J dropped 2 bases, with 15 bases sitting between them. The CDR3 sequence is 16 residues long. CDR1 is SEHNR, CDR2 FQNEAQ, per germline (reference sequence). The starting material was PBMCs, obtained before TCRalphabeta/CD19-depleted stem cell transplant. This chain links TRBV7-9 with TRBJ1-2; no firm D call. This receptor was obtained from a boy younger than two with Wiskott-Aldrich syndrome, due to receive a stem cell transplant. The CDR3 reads CASSLLIQTENYGYTF. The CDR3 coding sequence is TGTGCCAGCAGCTTACTCATCCAGACTGAGAACTATGGCTACACCTTC.